These 15 T cell receptor beta chains share one sample of origin, sequenced in a study of T cells in Graves' hyperthyroidism and ophthalmopathy. The investigators amplified TCR beta CDR3 regions from RNA transcripts. First-round RT-PCR with HTBI primers amplified the TCR CDR3 region. In TCRdb, the multiplex PCR reads were re-called with MiXCR into one record per CDR3 protein. The repertoire holds some 530,000 distinct CDR3 sequences, 22% seen once, with less than 65% in the top ten. The sequenced sample consisted of blood. The receptors shown here come from a woman in her seventies with Graves' ophthalmopathy.

This clonotype was found many times. The genes are TRBV19 and TRBJ1-2, with 7 bases matching TRBD1. The CDR3 is 12 amino acids. Germline V gene data show CDR1 as LNHDA and CDR2 as SQIVND (reference sequence). Trimming cost V 4 bases and J 8 bases; bases outside gene matches: 4. In DNA form, the CDR3 reads TGTGCCAGTAGTACCAGACAGGGCGGCTACACCTTC. It yields the protein CASSTRQGGYTF.

This clonotype occurred a few times. This sequence joins TRBV28 and TRBJ2-5; D unresolved. V shed 3 bases and J shed 1 base, with 9 bases lying between them. Germline V CDR1 and CDR2: MDHEN, SYDVKM. The CDR3 covers 14 residues. The DNA for the CDR3 is TGTGCCAGCAGTTTCTCTGAGTTCCAAGAGACCCAGTACTTC. The encoded protein is CASSFSEFQETQYF. The full variable domain, rest sourced from reference TRBV28 and TRBJ2-5, is DVKVTQSSRYLVKRTGEKVFLECVQDMDHENMFWYRQDPGLGLRLIYFSYDVKMKEKGDIPEGYSVSREKKERFSLILESASTNQTSMYLCASSFSEFQETQYFGPGTRLLVL.

This clonotype has just a few counts. The V call is TRBV20-1, the J call TRBJ2-7, with 8 nucleotides matching TRBD2. Germline CDR1 is DFQATT and CDR2 is SNEGSKA (reference sequence). Trimming took 4 bases from V and 2 from J; bases not matched to a gene: 4. The CDR3 loop spans 13 amino acids. The CDR3 spells CSATSGSPYEQYF. The CDR3 region has the DNA TGCAGTGCTACAAGCGGGAGTCCCTACGAGCAGTACTTC.

V gene TRBV25-1 combines with J gene TRBJ1-1; no firm D call. Trimming cost V 4 bases and J 0 bases, with 15 bases left between them. The germline V gene encodes CDR1 MGHDK and CDR2 SYGVNS. The CDR3 runs 16 residues. The CDR3: CASSVSRAGMNTEAFF. The CDR3 DNA reads TGTGCCAGCAGTGTATCACGGGCGGGAATGAACACTGAAGCTTTCTTT.

The chain links TRBV5-1 to TRBJ2-3, with TRBD2 identical over 15 bases. The CDR3 covers 18 residues. Germline loops: CDR1 SGHRS, CDR2 YFSETQ. J was trimmed by 1 base and V by 4 bases; bases with no gene match: 7. CDR3 sequence (DNA): TGCGCCAGCAGCCGTGGACTAGCGGGAGGGCTTGGCACAGATACGCAGTATTTT. Its protein product is CASSRGLAGGLGTDTQYF.

The chain combines TRBV29-1 with TRBJ2-3, with D perhaps matching TRBD1 (6 bases). In germline, CDR1 is SQVTM, CDR2 ANQGSEA. Trimming removed 6 bases from V and 4 bases from J, with 11 bases in between. This CDR3 has 12 residues. The DNA of the CDR3 is TGCAGCGTGGATCCAGGGGCAGATACGCAGTATTTT. Its translation: CSVDPGADTQYF.

This clonotype was seen a handful of times. This chain uses TRBV6-5 with TRBJ2-3; 9 bases match TRBD1. Germline V gives CDR1 MNHEY, CDR2 SVGAGI. The CDR3 sequence is 18 residues long. Trimming at V came to 4 bases and at J to 3 bases, leaving 14 bases not matched to a gene. CDR3 loop: CASSSYEPGQGRTDTQYF. CDR3 DNA: TGTGCCAGCAGTTCATACGAACCGGGACAGGGAAGGACAGATACGCAGTATTTT.

This clonotype was picked up a small number of times. The chain carries TRBV12-3 or TRBV12-4 and TRBJ1-5; D uncertain. Trimming stripped 5 bases from V and 5 bases from J, with 16 bases between. The CDR3 is 15 residues long. The CDR3: CASSPGAVGYQPQHF. The DNA for the CDR3 is TGTGCCAGCAGTCCAGGTGCGGTAGGGTATCAGCCCCAGCATTTT.

The chain recombines TRBV6-1 with TRBJ1-2; D perhaps matches TRBD1 (6 bases). This CDR3 contains 15 residues. V shed 7 bases and J shed 4 bases, with 19 bases lying between them. Germline assignment: CDR1 MNHNS and CDR2 SASEGT. CDR3 residues: CASILGALGGYGYTF. As DNA, the CDR3 is TGTGCCAGCATTCTGGGGGCCCTAGGAGGCTATGGCTACACCTTC.

This chain joins TRBV30 and TRBJ2-5; TRBD1 might be the D (6 bases). CDR3 length: 14 residues. Germline CDR1 and CDR2: GTSNPN and SVGIG (reference sequence). Trimming removed 0 bases at V and 3 bases at J, with 11 bases between. The CDR3 reads CAWSVLRTEETQYF. CDR3 coding DNA: TGTGCCTGGAGTGTACTAAGGACAGAAGAGACCCAGTACTTC. Using reference TRBV30 and TRBJ2-5 for the parts outside the CDR3, the full variable domain is SQTIHQWPATLVQPVGSPLSLECTVEGTSNPNLYWYRQAAGRGLQLLFYSVGIGQISSEVPQNLSASRPQDRQFILSSKKLLLSDSGFYLCAWSVLRTEETQYFGPGTRLLVL.

The chain has TRBV29-1 and TRBJ1-4; D uncertain. Germline V lookup: CDR1 SQVTM, CDR2 ANQGSEA. The CDR3 has 11 residues. Trimming pared 4 bases from V and 7 bases from J, leaving 7 bases between. CDR3 sequence: CSVAGREKLFF. CDR3 DNA: TGCAGCGTTGCAGGACGTGAAAAACTGTTTTTT.

This clonotype was seen ten or more times. This chain links TRBV30 with TRBJ1-1; D not certain. Trimming pared 2 bases from V and 5 bases from J, leaving 6 bases between. CDR1 and CDR2 from the germline V gene are GTSNPN and SVGIG (reference sequence). The CDR3 extends over 11 amino acids. Here the CDR3 reads CAWSPGTEAFF. The CDR3 region has the DNA TGTGCCTGGAGTCCGGGGACTGAAGCTTTCTTT.

This clonotype has more than one count but fewer than ten. The rearrangement uses TRBV24-1 and TRBJ2-3; 10 bases align to TRBD2. This CDR3 contains 18 residues. In germline, CDR1 is KGHDR, CDR2 SFDVKD. With 3 bases clipped from V and 0 bases from J, the junction kept 8 bases outside the gene matches. CDR3 sequence reads: CATSDLDPTSGSTDTQYF. The CDR3 DNA follows: TGTGCCACCAGTGATCTTGACCCGACTAGCGGGAGCACAGATACGCAGTATTTT.

The V and J genes are TRBV20-1 and TRBJ2-7; 11 positions agree with TRBD1. J was trimmed by 5 bases and V by 0 bases; bases with no gene match: 6. The CDR3 runs 15 residues. Germline V CDR1 and CDR2: DFQATT, SNEGSKA (reference sequence). DNA of the CDR3: TGCAGTGCTAGAGAAGGGACAGGGGGTGGGAACGAGCAGTACTTC. It translates to CSAREGTGGGNEQYF.

The V and J genes are TRBV30 and TRBJ1-2; no clear D. This CDR3 region has 14 residues. Germline CDR1 reads GTSNPN; CDR2 reads SVGIG (reference sequence). Trimming removed 2 bases from V and 6 bases from J, with 16 bases in between. The CDR3 DNA reads TGTGCCTGGAGTTTTAACTGGATGGGAGATGGCTACACCTTC. This gives the protein CAWSFNWMGDGYTF.